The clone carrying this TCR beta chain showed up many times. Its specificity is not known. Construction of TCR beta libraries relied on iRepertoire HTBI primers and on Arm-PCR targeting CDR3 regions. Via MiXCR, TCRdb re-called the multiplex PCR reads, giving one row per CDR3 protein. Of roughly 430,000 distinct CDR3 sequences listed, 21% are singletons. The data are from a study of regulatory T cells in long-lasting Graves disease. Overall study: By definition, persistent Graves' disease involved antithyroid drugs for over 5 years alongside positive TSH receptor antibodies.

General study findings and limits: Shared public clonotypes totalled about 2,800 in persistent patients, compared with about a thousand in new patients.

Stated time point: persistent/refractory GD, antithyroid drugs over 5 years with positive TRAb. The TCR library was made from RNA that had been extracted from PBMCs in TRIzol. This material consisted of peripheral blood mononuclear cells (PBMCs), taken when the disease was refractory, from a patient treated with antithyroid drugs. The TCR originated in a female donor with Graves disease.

The CDR3 protein is CASSLSLGSNQPQHF. CDR3 sequence (DNA): TGTGCCAGCAGTTTATCGTTGGGTAGCAATCAGCCCCAGCATTTT. The gene calls are TRBV28 and TRBJ1-5, with D hard to call. The CDR3 length is 15 residues. Trimming took off 1 base at V and 0 bases at J, with 7 bases between the two ends. Germline CDR1 MDHEN, CDR2 SYDVKM.